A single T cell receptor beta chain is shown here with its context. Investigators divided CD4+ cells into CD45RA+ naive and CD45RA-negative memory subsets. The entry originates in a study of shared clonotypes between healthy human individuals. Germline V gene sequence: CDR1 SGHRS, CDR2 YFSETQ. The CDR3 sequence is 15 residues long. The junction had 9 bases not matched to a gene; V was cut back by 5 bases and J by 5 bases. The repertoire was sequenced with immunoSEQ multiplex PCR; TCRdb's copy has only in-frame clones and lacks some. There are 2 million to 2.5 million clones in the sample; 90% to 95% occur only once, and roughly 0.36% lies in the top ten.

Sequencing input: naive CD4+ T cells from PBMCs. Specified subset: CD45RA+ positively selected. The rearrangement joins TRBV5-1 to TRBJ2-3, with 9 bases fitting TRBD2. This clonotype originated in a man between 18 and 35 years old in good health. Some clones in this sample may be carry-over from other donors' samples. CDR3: CASRNSGSELDTQYF. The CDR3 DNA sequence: TGCGCCAGCAGAAATAGCGGGAGCGAGCTAGATACGCAGTATTTT. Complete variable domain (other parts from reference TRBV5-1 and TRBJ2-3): KAGVTQTPRYLIKTRGQQVTLSCSPISGHRSVSWYQQTPGQGLQFLFEYFSETQRNKGNFPGRFSGRQFSNSRSEMNVSTLELGDSALYLCASRNSGSELDTQYFGPGTRLTVL.